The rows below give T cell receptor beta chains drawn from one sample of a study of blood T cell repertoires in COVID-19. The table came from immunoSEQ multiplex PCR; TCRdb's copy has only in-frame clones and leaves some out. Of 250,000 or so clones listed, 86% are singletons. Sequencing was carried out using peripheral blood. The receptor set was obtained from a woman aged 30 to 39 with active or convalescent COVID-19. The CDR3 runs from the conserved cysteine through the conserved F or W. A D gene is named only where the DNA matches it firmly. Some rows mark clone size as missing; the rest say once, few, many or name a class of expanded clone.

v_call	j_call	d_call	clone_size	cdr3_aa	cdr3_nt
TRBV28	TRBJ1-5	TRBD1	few	CGIKRGQGANSNQPQHF	TGTGGCATCAAGCGGGGACAGGGGGCAAATAGCAATCAGCCCCAGCATTTT
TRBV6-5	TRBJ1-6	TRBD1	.	CASRQTGGESPLHF	TGTGCCAGCAGACAGACAGGGGGCGAGTCACCCCTCCACTTT
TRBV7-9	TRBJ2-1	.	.	CASSLTGDSVDEQFF	TGTGCCAGCAGCTTAACAGGGGACTCTGTGGATGAGCAGTTCTTC
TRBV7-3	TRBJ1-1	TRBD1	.	CASASPGGKTGENTEAFF	TGTGCCAGCGCTTCCCCCGGGGGGAAGACAGGGGAGAACACTGAAGCTTTCTTT
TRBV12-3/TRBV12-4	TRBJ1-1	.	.	CASSPRQTTEAFF	TGTGCCAGCAGCCCGCGACAGACGACTGAAGCTTTCTTT
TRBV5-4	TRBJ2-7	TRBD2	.	CASSLRLAGASDEQYF	TGTGCCAGCAGCCTCCGACTAGCGGGGGCCTCGGACGAGCAGTACTTC
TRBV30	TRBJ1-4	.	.	CAWSYGTNEKLFF	TGTGCCTGGAGTTACGGAACTAATGAAAAACTGTTTTTT
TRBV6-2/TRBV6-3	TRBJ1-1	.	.	CASSPPQGTEAFF	TGTGCCAGCAGTCCCCCCCAGGGCACTGAAGCTTTCTTT
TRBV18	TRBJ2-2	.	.	CASRAGELFF	TGTGCCAGCCGCGCCGGGGAGCTGTTTTTT
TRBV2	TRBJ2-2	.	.	CASSGASHPGELFF	TGTGCCAGCAGTGGGGCTAGCCACCCCGGGGAGCTGTTTTTT
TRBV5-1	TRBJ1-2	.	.	CASTRDTSYGYTF	TGCGCCAGCACCCGGGACACCTCCTATGGCTACACCTTC
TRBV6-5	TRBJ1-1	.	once	CASSPNAGGIEAFF	TGTGCCAGCAGTCCGAACGCGGGGGGCATTGAAGCTTTCTTT
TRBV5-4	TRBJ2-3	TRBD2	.	CASSTRSGRGGTDTQYF	TGTGCCAGCAGCACAAGATCGGGTCGGGGGGGTACAGATACGCAGTATTTT
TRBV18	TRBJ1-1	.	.	CASSPTAGANTEAFF	TGTGCCAGCTCACCAACGGCGGGCGCGAACACTGAAGCTTTCTTT
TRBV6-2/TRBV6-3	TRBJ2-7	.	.	CASSYAGSKSYEQYF	TGTGCCAGCAGTTACGCGGGGTCCAAATCCTACGAGCAGTACTTC
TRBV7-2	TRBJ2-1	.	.	CASSSTQGQSDYNEQFF	TGTGCCAGCAGCTCGACCCAAGGACAGTCTGATTACAATGAGCAGTTCTTC
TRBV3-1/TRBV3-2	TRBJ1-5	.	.	CASSQESSQPQHF	TGTGCCAGCAGCCAAGAGTCTAGCCAGCCCCAGCATTTT
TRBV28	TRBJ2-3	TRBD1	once	CASSFPGQGQDTQYF	TGTGCCAGCAGTTTCCCGGGACAGGGACAAGATACGCAGTATTTT
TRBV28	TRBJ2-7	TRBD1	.	CASSLVGQGAYEQYF	TGTGCCAGCAGTTTAGTAGGACAGGGGGCATACGAGCAGTACTTC
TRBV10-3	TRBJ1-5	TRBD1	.	CAISVGDSSHSNQPQHF	TGTGCCATCAGTGTCGGGGACAGTTCACATAGCAATCAGCCCCAGCATTTT
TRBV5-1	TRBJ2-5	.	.	CASSLLQETQYF	TGCGCCAGCAGCCTCCTCCAAGAGACCCAGTACTTC
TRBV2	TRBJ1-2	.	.	CASRGVGYTF	TGTGCCAGCAGGGGAGTAGGCTACACCTTC
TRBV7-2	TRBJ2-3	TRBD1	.	CASSPDRGSTDTQYF	TGTGCCAGCAGCCCCGACAGGGGCAGCACAGATACGCAGTATTTT
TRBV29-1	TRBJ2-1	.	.	CSVLRTGVYNEQFF	TGCAGCGTGCTACGGACGGGGGTCTACAATGAGCAGTTCTTC
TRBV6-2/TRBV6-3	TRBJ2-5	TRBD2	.	CASSLSGGPSQETQYF	TGTGCCAGCAGTCTAAGCGGGGGGCCGTCACAAGAGACCCAGTACTTC
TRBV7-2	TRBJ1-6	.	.	CASSLESGRGNSPLHF	TGTGCCAGCAGCTTAGAATCCGGAAGGGGTAATTCACCCCTCCACTTT
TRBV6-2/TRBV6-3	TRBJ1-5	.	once	CASSYGGLQPQHF	TGTGCCAGCAGTTACGGAGGGCTTCAGCCCCAGCATTTT
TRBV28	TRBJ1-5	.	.	CASSLFFDRDISNQPQHF	TGTGCCAGCAGTTTATTTTTCGACCGGGACATTAGCAATCAGCCCCAGCATTTT
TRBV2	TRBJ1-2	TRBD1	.	CASSDETGGNYGYTF	TGTGCCAGCAGTGACGAGACAGGGGGTAACTATGGCTACACCTTC
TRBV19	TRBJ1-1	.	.	CASSILGQNTEAFF	TGTGCCAGTAGTATCCTCGGACAGAACACTGAAGCTTTCTTT
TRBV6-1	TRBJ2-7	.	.	CASSEGAAFWTYEQYF	TGTGCCAGCAGTGAAGGGGCTGCATTCTGGACCTACGAGCAGTACTTC
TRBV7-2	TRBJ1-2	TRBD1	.	CASSMGQGIGGYTF	TGTGCCAGCAGCATGGGACAGGGTATAGGTGGCTACACCTTC
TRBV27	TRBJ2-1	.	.	CASILGGGAYNEQFF	TGTGCCAGCATCCTGGGGGGGGGCGCCTACAATGAGCAGTTCTTC
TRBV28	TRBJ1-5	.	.	CASIHYDGGPNQPQHF	TGTGCCAGCATTCACTATGACGGGGGGCCGAATCAGCCCCAGCATTTT
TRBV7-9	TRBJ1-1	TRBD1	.	CASTQGQYMNTEAFF	TGTGCCAGCACCCAGGGACAGTACATGAACACTGAAGCTTTCTTT
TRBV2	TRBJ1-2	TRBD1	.	CASSLTGGGYGGYTF	TGTGCCAGCAGTCTCACAGGGGGGGGTTATGGCGGCTACACCTTC
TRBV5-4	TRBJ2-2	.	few	CASSLTGSGELFF	TGTGCCAGCAGCTTAACAGGGTCCGGGGAGCTGTTTTTT
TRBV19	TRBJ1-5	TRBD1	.	CASSIQGVGSNQPQHF	TGTGCCAGTAGTATCCAGGGGGTGGGAAGCAATCAGCCCCAGCATTTT
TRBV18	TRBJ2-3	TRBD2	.	CASSPREGSTDTQYF	TGTGCCAGCTCACCACGGGAGGGGAGCACAGATACGCAGTATTTT
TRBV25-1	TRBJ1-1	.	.	CASSESGGRNTEAFF	TGTGCCAGCAGTGAATCGGGGGGGAGGAACACTGAAGCTTTCTTT
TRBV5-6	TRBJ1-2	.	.	CASSLVTEGRDGYTF	TGTGCCAGCAGCTTGGTCACGGAGGGGAGGGATGGCTACACCTTC
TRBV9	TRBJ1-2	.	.	CASSTIGRGKDGYTF	TGTGCCAGCAGCACCATTGGCAGGGGAAAAGATGGCTACACCTTC
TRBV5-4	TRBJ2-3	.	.	CASSLGRGPDTQYF	TGTGCCAGCAGCTTAGGGCGGGGCCCAGATACGCAGTATTTT
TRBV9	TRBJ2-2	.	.	CASSVVSDQGTGELFF	TGTGCCAGCAGCGTAGTCTCAGACCAGGGGACCGGGGAGCTGTTTTTT
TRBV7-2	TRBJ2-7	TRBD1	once	CASSSDRVSYEQYF	TGTGCCAGCAGCTCGGACAGGGTTTCCTACGAGCAGTACTTC
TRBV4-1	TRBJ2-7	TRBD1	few	CASSQSGTGRHEQYF	TGCGCCAGCAGCCAGAGCGGGACAGGGCGCCACGAGCAGTACTTC
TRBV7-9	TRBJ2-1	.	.	CASRVLGLEQFF	TGTGCCAGCAGGGTCCTGGGACTGGAGCAGTTCTTC
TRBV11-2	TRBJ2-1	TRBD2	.	CASSLGRLAGSNNEQFF	TGTGCCAGCAGCTTAGGTAGACTAGCGGGTTCTAACAATGAGCAGTTCTTC
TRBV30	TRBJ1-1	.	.	CAWDKGGEAFF	TGTGCCTGGGACAAAGGCGGGGAAGCTTTCTTT
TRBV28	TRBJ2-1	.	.	CASSFKRTGGSSYNEQFF	TGTGCCAGCAGTTTTAAAAGGACAGGAGGGAGCTCCTACAATGAGCAGTTCTTC
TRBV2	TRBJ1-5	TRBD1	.	CASSDQGVHQPQHF	TGTGCCAGCAGTGACCAGGGGGTACATCAGCCCCAGCATTTT
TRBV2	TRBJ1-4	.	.	CASSERTGRATNEKLFF	TGTGCCAGCAGTGAACGAACAGGCCGAGCAACTAATGAAAAACTGTTTTTT
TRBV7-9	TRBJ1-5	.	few	CASSLGGQPQHF	TGTGCCAGCAGCTTAGGGGGCCAGCCCCAGCATTTT
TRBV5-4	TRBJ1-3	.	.	CASSSGQLSGNTIYF	TGTGCCAGCAGCTCCGGACAGCTCTCTGGAAACACCATATATTTT
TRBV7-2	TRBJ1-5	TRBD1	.	CASSSRGDRTNQPQHF	TGTGCCAGCAGCTCCAGGGGGGACAGGACCAATCAGCCCCAGCATTTT
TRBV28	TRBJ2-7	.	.	CASSSSGDSVGYEQYF	TGTGCCAGCAGTTCCTCCGGGGACTCTGTGGGCTACGAGCAGTACTTC
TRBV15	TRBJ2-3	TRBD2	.	CATSRGTSGGTDTQYF	TGTGCCACCAGCAGAGGTACTAGCGGGGGTACAGATACGCAGTATTTT
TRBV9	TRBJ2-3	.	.	CASSGRTRDFPTDTQYF	TGTGCCAGCAGCGGTCGCACCCGGGACTTCCCCACAGATACGCAGTATTTT